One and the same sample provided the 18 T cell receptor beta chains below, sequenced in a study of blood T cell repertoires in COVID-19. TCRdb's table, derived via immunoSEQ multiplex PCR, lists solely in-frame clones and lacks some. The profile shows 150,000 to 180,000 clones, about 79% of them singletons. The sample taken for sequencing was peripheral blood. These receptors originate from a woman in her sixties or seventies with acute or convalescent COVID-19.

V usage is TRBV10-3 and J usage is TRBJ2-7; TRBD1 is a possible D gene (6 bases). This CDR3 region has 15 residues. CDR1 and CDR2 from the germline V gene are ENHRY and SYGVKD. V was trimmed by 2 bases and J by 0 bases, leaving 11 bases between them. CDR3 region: CAISEGQTSSYEQYV. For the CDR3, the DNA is TGTGCCATCAGTGAGGGACAGACGAGCTCCTACGAGCAGTACGTC.

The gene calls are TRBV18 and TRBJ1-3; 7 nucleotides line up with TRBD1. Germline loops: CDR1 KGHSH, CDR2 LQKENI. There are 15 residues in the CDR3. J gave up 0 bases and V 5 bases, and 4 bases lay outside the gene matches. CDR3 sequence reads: CASSKDRSSGNTIYF. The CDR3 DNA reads TGTGCCAGCTCAAAGGACAGGAGCTCTGGAAACACCATATATTTT.

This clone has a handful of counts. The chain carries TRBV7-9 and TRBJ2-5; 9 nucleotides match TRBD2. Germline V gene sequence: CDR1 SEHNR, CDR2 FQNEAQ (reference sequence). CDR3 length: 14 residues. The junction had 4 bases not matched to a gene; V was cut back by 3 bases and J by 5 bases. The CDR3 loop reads CASSLGLARETQYF. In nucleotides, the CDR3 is TGTGCCAGCAGCTTGGGACTAGCTAGGGAGACCCAGTACTTC.

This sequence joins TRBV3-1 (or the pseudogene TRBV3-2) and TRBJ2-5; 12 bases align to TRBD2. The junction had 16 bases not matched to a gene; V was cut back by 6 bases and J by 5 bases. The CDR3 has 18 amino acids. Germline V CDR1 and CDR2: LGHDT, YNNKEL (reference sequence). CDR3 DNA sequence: TGTGCCAGCAGTCCCGTTGCTAGCGGGGGGGCTAGAGCGGAGACCCAGTACTTC. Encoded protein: CASSPVASGGARAETQYF.

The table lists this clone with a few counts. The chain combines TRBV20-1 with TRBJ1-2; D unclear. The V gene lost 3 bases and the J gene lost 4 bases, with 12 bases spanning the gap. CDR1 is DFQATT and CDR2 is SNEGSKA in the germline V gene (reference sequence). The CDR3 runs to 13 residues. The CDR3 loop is CSASSGVVYGYTF. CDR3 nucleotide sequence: TGCAGTGCTAGTAGCGGGGTAGTCTATGGCTACACCTTC.

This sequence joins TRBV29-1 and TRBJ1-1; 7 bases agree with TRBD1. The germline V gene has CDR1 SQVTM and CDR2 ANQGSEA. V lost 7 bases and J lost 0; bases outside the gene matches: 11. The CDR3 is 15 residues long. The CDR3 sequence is CSATGNWDMNTEAFF. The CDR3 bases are TGCAGCGCGACAGGGAATTGGGACATGAACACTGAAGCTTTCTTT.

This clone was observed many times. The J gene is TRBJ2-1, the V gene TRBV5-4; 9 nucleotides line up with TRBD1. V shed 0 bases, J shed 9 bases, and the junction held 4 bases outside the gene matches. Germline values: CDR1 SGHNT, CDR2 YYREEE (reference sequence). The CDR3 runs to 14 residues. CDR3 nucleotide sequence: TGTGCCAGCAGCTTGGAACAGGGGGCGGGTGAGCAGTTCTTC. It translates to CASSLEQGAGEQFF.

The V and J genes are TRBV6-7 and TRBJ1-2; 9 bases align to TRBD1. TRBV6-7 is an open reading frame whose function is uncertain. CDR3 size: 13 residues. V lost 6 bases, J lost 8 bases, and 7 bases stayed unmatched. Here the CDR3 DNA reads TGTGCCAGCAGACAGGGGGCTCTAAGGGGCTACACCTTC. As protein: CASRQGALRGYTF.

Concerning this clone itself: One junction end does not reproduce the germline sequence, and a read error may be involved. The CDR3 DNA follows: TGTGCTAGCAGCCCAGGACTAGCGGGGACCAACTACGAGCAGTACTTC. It encodes CASSPGLAGTNYEQYF. This chain links TRBV7-7 with TRBJ2-7; 12 bases are shared with TRBD2. This CDR3 region has 16 residues. CDR1 is SSHAT and CDR2 is FNYEAQ in the germline V gene (reference sequence).

The chain's CDR3 is CASSPGQGRLSPLHF. The CDR3 DNA is TGTGCCAGCAGTCCGGGACAGGGGAGGCTTTCACCCCTCCACTTT. The gene calls are TRBV6-5 and TRBJ1-6, with 10 bases lining up with TRBD1. CDR3 size: 15 residues. V lost 5 bases to trimming and J lost 9 bases; unmatched junction nucleotides: 7. Germline-derived CDR1 and CDR2 are MNHEY and SVGAGI.

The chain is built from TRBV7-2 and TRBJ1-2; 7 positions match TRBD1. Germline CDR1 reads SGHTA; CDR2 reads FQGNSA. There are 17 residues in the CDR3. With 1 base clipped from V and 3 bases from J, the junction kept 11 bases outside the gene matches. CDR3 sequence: CASSLGGTEAIYYGYTF. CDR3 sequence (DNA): TGTGCCAGCAGCTTAGGCGGGACAGAGGCTATCTACTATGGCTACACCTTC.

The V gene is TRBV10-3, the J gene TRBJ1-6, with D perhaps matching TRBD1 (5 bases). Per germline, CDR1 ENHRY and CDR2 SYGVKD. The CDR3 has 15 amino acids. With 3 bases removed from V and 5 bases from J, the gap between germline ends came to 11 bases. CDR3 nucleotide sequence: TGTGCCATCAGTGAAGGGGTGGAGAATAATTCACCCCTCCACTTT. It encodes CAISEGVENNSPLHF.

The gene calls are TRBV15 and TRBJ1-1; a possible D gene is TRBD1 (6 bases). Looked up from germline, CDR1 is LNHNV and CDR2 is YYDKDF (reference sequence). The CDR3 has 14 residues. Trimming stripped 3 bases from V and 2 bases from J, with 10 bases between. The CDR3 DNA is TGTGCCACCAGCAGCAGGGGCCCTAACACTGAAGCTTTCTTT. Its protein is CATSSRGPNTEAFF.

In DNA form, the CDR3 reads TGTGCCAGCAGCCCTGGGGGCGGGGGGGCCCCAGATACGCAGTATTTT. Amino acids: CASSPGGGGAPDTQYF. V is TRBV4-2 and J is TRBJ2-3; 9 nucleotides line up with TRBD2. This CDR3 is 16 amino acids long. The germline CDR1 and CDR2 sequences are LGHNA and YNFKEQ. The V segment lost 4 bases and the J segment 4 bases; nucleotides outside the gene matches: 9.

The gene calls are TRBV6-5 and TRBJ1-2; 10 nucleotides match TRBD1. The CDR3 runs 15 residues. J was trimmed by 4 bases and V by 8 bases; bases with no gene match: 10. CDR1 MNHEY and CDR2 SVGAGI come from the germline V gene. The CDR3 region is CASRQGALGSYGYTF. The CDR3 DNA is TGTGCCAGCCGACAGGGGGCCCTAGGTAGCTATGGCTACACCTTC.

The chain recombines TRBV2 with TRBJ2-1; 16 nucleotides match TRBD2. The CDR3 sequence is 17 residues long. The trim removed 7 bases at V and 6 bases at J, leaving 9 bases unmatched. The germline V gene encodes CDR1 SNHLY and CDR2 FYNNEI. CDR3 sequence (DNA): TGTGCCAGCACCCCGGGACTAGCGGGGGGGCGATCCAATGAGCAGTTCTTC. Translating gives CASTPGLAGGRSNEQFF.

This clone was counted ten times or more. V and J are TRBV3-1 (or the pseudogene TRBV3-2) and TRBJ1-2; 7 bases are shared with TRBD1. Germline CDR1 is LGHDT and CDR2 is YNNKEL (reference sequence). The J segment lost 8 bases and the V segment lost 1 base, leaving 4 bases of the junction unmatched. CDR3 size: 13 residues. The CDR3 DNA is TGTGCCAGCAGCCAAGTAAGGGGGCGCGGCTACACCTTC. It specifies CASSQVRGRGYTF.

CDR3 nucleotides: TGTGCCAGCAGTCCCTCCCGGGTGGGTAATACGCAGTATTTT. Translating it yields CASSPSRVGNTQYF. The chain uses TRBV2 and TRBJ2-3; no reliable D call. Germline loops: CDR1 SNHLY, CDR2 FYNNEI. This CDR3 contains 14 residues. V was shortened by 5 bases and J by 7 bases, with 16 bases between the two germline ends.